Many counts were recorded for the clone carrying this TCR beta chain. Preparation of the TCRbeta library was carried out with unique molecular identifiers. TCRdb analysed the PCR reads with MiXCR anew, one entry per CDR3 protein. The table has hundreds of thousands of distinct CDR3 sequences, roughly 15% seen once; the top ten hold under 1.2%. This entry comes from a study of T-cell reconstitution after alpha-beta-depleted transplantation in children. The V gene lost 2 bases and the J gene lost 5 bases, with 16 bases spanning the gap. This CDR3 is 15 amino acids long. In germline, CDR1 is SQVTM, CDR2 ANQGSEA.

Here the sequenced sample was PBMCs from the stem cell graft donor, taken from the stem cell graft. The rearrangement joins TRBV29-1 to TRBJ2-1; a possible D gene is TRBD2 (7 bases). The clonotype was recovered from a human donor who donated a stem cell graft to a child with acute myeloid leukemia. The CDR3 protein is CSVEWGHRGDNEQFF. In DNA form, the CDR3 reads TGCAGCGTTGAATGGGGACACCGGGGGGACAATGAGCAGTTCTTC.